These 32 T cell receptor beta chains share one sample of origin, sequenced in a study of T cell repertoires in cytomegalovirus infection. TCRdb called the reads again in MiXCR, with one record for every CDR3 protein. The sample has approximately 730,000 distinct CDR3 sequences, approximately 33% seen once; the top ten hold 15% to 20%. No antigen is known for these receptors. The sample here was cultured PBMCs, taken from culture after CMV antigen stimulation. These receptors were obtained from a human donor in good health (CMV status not recorded). Some clones in this sample may be carry-over from other donors' samples.

The chain is built from TRBV15 and TRBJ2-1; D call uncertain. Germline V gives CDR1 LNHNV, CDR2 YYDKDF (reference sequence). Deletions cut 5 bases from V and 3 bases from J, with 11 bases between. The CDR3 contains 14 residues. In DNA form, the CDR3 reads TGTGCCACCAGCCTACGTATCAACTACAATGAGCAGTTCTTC. This codes for CATSLRINYNEQFF.

The J gene is TRBJ2-7, the V gene TRBV28; 7 bases match TRBD2. V gave up 4 bases and J gave up 1 base; unmatched junction bases: 10. Germline V CDR1 and CDR2: MDHEN, SYDVKM. The CDR3 is 16 residues long. The CDR3 DNA follows: TGTGCCAGCAGTTCCCCCGGGGAGGGGAGTTCCTACGAGCAGTACTTC. This encodes CASSSPGEGSSYEQYF.

V is TRBV7-2 and J is TRBJ1-4; no firm D call. This CDR3 is 13 amino acids long. V shed 5 bases and J shed 5 bases, with 9 bases lying between them. Per germline, CDR1 SGHTA and CDR2 FQGNSA. CDR3: CASSPGPNEKLFF. DNA for the CDR3: TGTGCCAGCAGCCCAGGCCCAAATGAAAAACTGTTTTTT.

V usage is TRBV10-3 and J usage is TRBJ1-1; D call uncertain. CDR3 length: 12 residues. The ends were cut back, 4 bases at V and 3 bases at J, with 6 bases in the middle. Looked up from germline, CDR1 is ENHRY and CDR2 is SYGVKD. CDR3 DNA sequence: TGTGCCATCAGTGGGACGTACACTGAAGCTTTCTTT. This codes for CAISGTYTEAFF.

Only a few counts were recorded for this clonotype. The rearrangement joins TRBV7-2 to TRBJ2-2, with a possible D match to TRBD2 (6 bases). Between the trimmed V and J ends, which lost 0 bases and 5 bases, there was a span of 13 bases. The CDR3 has 16 residues. Germline assignment: CDR1 SGHTA and CDR2 FQGNSA. CDR3 sequence (DNA): TGTGCCAGCAGCTTAGCGATGGGGGGATGGACCGGGGAGCTGTTTTTT. Residues: CASSLAMGGWTGELFF.

V gene TRBV6-8 combines with J gene TRBJ2-1; 10 bases are shared with TRBD1. The CDR3 loop spans 13 amino acids. Germline V gene sequence: CDR1 MNHGY, CDR2 SAAAGT. J gave up 10 bases and V 5 bases, and 5 bases lay outside the gene matches. Here the CDR3 DNA reads TGTGCCAGCAGTAGGTCGACAGGGGGCGAGCAGTTCTTC. Its protein is CASSRSTGGEQFF.

The rearrangement uses TRBV5-4 and TRBJ1-1; no reliable D call. This CDR3 is 13 amino acids long. CDR1 and CDR2 (germline): SGHNT, YYREEE (reference sequence). The ends were cut back, 0 bases at V and 10 bases at J, with 13 bases in the middle. This chain's CDR3 is CASSLENLDGAFF. Here the CDR3 DNA reads TGTGCCAGCAGCTTGGAAAACCTCGACGGAGCTTTCTTT.

The chain combines TRBV30 with TRBJ2-1; TRBD2 matches at 8 bases. Unmatched junction bases numbered 7, after V lost 0 bases and J lost 0 bases. The CDR3 covers 17 residues. The germline V gene encodes CDR1 GTSNPN and CDR2 SVGIG (reference sequence). The CDR3 reads CAWSVTMTSVSYNEQFF. The CDR3 DNA reads as TGTGCCTGGAGTGTAACAATGACTAGCGTCTCCTACAATGAGCAGTTCTTC.

The chain links TRBV19 to TRBJ1-2; D gene ambiguous. From germline, CDR1 is LNHDA and CDR2 SQIVND (reference sequence). This CDR3 comprises 13 residues. With 1 base removed from V and 8 bases from J, the gap between germline ends came to 11 bases. Written as DNA, the CDR3 is TGTGCCAGTAGTATAGCCCCAGGAGGGGGCTACACCTTC. Translation gives CASSIAPGGGYTF. Complete variable domain (other parts from reference TRBV19 and TRBJ1-2): DGGITQSPKYLFRKEGQNVTLSCEQNLNHDAMYWYRQDPGQGLRLIYYSQIVNDFQKGDIAEGYSVSREKKESFPLTVTSAQKNPTAFYLCASSIAPGGGYTFGSGTRLTVV.

The chain combines TRBV19 with TRBJ2-1; D ambiguous. Germline CDR1 reads LNHDA; CDR2 reads SQIVND (reference sequence). The V gene lost 9 bases and the J gene lost 5 bases, with 17 bases spanning the gap. The CDR3 spans 14 residues. The DNA for the CDR3 is TGTGCCAGCCTTCACTTGGACGAAAACAATGAGCAGTTCTTC. Its protein is CASLHLDENNEQFF. Drawing the rest from reference TRBV19 and TRBJ2-1, the complete variable domain is DGGITQSPKYLFRKEGQNVTLSCEQNLNHDAMYWYRQDPGQGLRLIYYSQIVNDFQKGDIAEGYSVSREKKESFPLTVTSAQKNPTAFYLCASLHLDENNEQFFGPGTRLTVL.

This clonotype was seen only a few times. The rearrangement uses TRBV12-3 or TRBV12-4 and TRBJ1-2; 7 positions match TRBD1. V trimming: 6 bases; J trimming: 5 bases; junction bases outside the gene matches: 6. CDR3 length: 13 amino acids. Here the CDR3 reads CASRWDSGYGYTF. The CDR3 coding sequence is TGTGCCAGCAGGTGGGACAGCGGATATGGCTACACCTTC.

The rearrangement links TRBV29-1 to TRBJ2-1; D is undetermined. Germline assignment: CDR1 SQVTM and CDR2 ANQGSEA. Trimming removed 3 bases from V and 2 bases from J, with 5 bases in between. The CDR3 loop spans 12 amino acids. The CDR3 DNA follows: TGCAGCGTTGACAGCACCTACAATGAGCAGTTCTTC. Residues: CSVDSTYNEQFF.

The J gene is TRBJ2-1, the V gene TRBV6-6; no clear D. V was trimmed by 5 bases and J by 11 bases, leaving 10 bases between them. The CDR3 is 11 amino acids. Germline values: CDR1 MNHNY, CDR2 SVGAGI (reference sequence). The DNA for the CDR3 is TGTGCCAGCAGTCGGCAATCCCAGCAGTTCTTC. It codes for CASSRQSQQFF.

This clonotype was observed a handful of times. The rearrangement uses TRBV19 and TRBJ2-2; TRBD1 matches at 7 bases. V shed 7 bases and J 9 bases; nucleotides not matched to a gene: 2. The CDR3 has 11 amino acids. The germline V gene encodes CDR1 LNHDA and CDR2 SQIVND (reference sequence). The CDR3 coding sequence is TGTGCCAGTATGGACAGGCGGGAGCTGTTTTTT. Protein: CASMDRRELFF.

The chain is built from TRBV24-1 and TRBJ1-1; the D gene is possibly TRBD1 (6 bases). The ends were cut back, 3 bases at V and 3 bases at J, with 10 bases in the middle. This CDR3 contains 14 residues. Germline V gives CDR1 KGHDR, CDR2 SFDVKD. The CDR3 DNA is TGTGCCACCAGTGATAAGGGGGAGGACACTGAAGCTTTCTTT. Protein product: CATSDKGEDTEAFF.

This clonotype was found a few times. This chain connects TRBV20-1 to TRBJ2-7, with 7 bases identical to TRBD2. Germline V CDR1 and CDR2: DFQATT, SNEGSKA (reference sequence). V lost 3 bases and J lost 0; bases outside the gene matches: 5. There are 14 residues in the CDR3. CDR3 in amino acids: CSASLRGSSYEQYF. The CDR3 DNA reads TGCAGTGCTAGCCTACGCGGGAGCTCCTACGAGCAGTACTTC.

The J gene is TRBJ2-3, the V gene TRBV12-3 or TRBV12-4, with 9 nucleotides matching TRBD2. The length of the CDR3 is 16 residues. V shed 6 bases and J 2 bases; nucleotides not matched to a gene: 9. CDR3: CASSPGAGGDTDTQYF. CDR3 in DNA: TGTGCCAGCAGCCCAGGGGCGGGAGGGGACACAGATACGCAGTATTTT.

This rearrangement joins TRBV7-6 to TRBJ2-5, with 10 bases lining up with TRBD1. Looked up from germline, CDR1 is SGHVS and CDR2 is FNYEAQ. Trimming removed 5 bases from V and 7 bases from J; junction bases left unmatched: 25. The CDR3 length is 20 residues. The CDR3: CASSLRTGGGFGSGKGTQYF. CDR3 nucleotide sequence: TGTGCCAGCAGCCTACGGACAGGGGGTGGATTCGGTAGCGGGAAGGGGACCCAGTACTTC.

This clonotype was detected a few times. The gene calls are TRBV5-1 and TRBJ1-1, with unresolved D. This CDR3 contains 12 residues. CDR1 and CDR2 (germline): SGHRS, YFSETQ. The V end lost 2 bases, the J end lost 6 bases, and 8 bases lay between the germline ends. The CDR3 DNA is TGCGCCAGCAGCTTTGCGGTCCCTGAAGCTTTCTTT. Residues: CASSFAVPEAFF.

The chain joins TRBV29-1 to TRBJ2-1; TRBD2 might be the D (5 bases). V gave up 7 bases and J gave up 9 bases, with 13 bases separating them. This CDR3 is built from 11 residues. CDR1 and CDR2 (germline): SQVTM, ANQGSEA. The CDR3 here is CSGLLGLEQFF. The CDR3 DNA is TGCAGCGGCCTACTAGGACTTGAGCAGTTCTTC.

This clonotype was picked up many times. CDR3: CASSLGWSTDTQYF. The CDR3 DNA reads as TGTGCCAGCAGCTTAGGTTGGAGCACAGATACGCAGTATTTT. The chain uses TRBV7-2 and TRBJ2-3, with D hard to call. V was pared by 1 base and J by 0 bases, with 5 bases between. Germline loops: CDR1 SGHTA, CDR2 FQGNSA. The CDR3 has 14 amino acids.

The CDR3 sequence: CASSLREAPPYEQYF. The CDR3 region has the DNA TGTGCCAGCAGTTTGCGGGAGGCCCCCCCCTACGAGCAGTACTTC. The chain combines TRBV12-3 or TRBV12-4 with TRBJ2-7, with 8 bases that match TRBD2. The CDR3 loop spans 15 amino acids. V was clipped by 3 bases and J by 2 bases; unmatched bases: 6.

This chain joins TRBV10-3 and TRBJ2-5; D is uncertain. CDR3 length: 11 amino acids. The ends were cut back, 8 bases at V and 5 bases at J, with 9 bases in the middle. CDR1 and CDR2 from the germline V gene are ENHRY and SYGVKD. CDR3 sequence (DNA): TGTGCCATCGGCCTGGGGGAGACCCAGTACTTC. It translates to CAIGLGETQYF.

A few counts support this clonotype. The chain couples TRBV7-2 to TRBJ2-5; D remains ambiguous. The CDR3 has 14 amino acids. Looked up from germline, CDR1 is SGHTA and CDR2 is FQGNSA. The V end was cut by 3 bases, the J end by 5 bases, with 13 bases between. The CDR3 reads CASSFFLSQETQYF. The CDR3 nucleotides read TGTGCCAGCAGCTTTTTCCTTAGTCAGGAGACCCAGTACTTC.

The V call is TRBV11-2, the J call TRBJ2-3; tentatively, D is TRBD1 (6 bases). This CDR3 has 15 amino acids. Germline values: CDR1 SGHAT, CDR2 FQNNGV. V lost 1 base, J lost 5 bases, and 13 bases lay in between. The CDR3 reads CASSLGGGHQDTQYF. For the CDR3, the DNA is TGTGCCAGCAGCTTAGGTGGGGGCCATCAAGATACGCAGTATTTT.

This chain connects TRBV2 to TRBJ2-3; tentatively, D is TRBD2 (6 bases). Per germline, CDR1 SNHLY and CDR2 FYNNEI. This CDR3 has 17 residues. V lost 5 bases, J lost 0 bases, and 18 bases lay in between. CDR3: CASSITSGGTSTDTQYF. The CDR3, as DNA: TGTGCCAGCAGTATCACCTCCGGCGGGACTAGCACAGATACGCAGTATTTT.

The J gene is TRBJ2-5, the V gene TRBV6-5; perhaps TRBD2 as D (6 bases). The CDR3 has 13 amino acids. V was trimmed by 5 bases and J by 0 bases, leaving 7 bases between them. Germline-derived CDR1 and CDR2 are MNHEY and SVGAGI. The CDR3 DNA follows: TGTGCCAGCAGTGGCGGGAACCAAGAGACCCAGTACTTC. Its protein product is CASSGGNQETQYF.

The chain combines TRBV5-6 with TRBJ2-7; no definite D call. The germline V gene encodes CDR1 SGHDT and CDR2 YYEEEE. The CDR3 spans 12 residues. V was cut by 1 base and J by 6 bases, with 8 bases left in between. This CDR3 is CASSLSSREQYF. The CDR3 DNA is TGTGCCAGCAGCTTGTCAAGCCGCGAGCAGTACTTC.

There are a few counts of this clonotype. The rearrangement uses TRBV6-1 and TRBJ1-1; D is uncertain. Per germline, CDR1 MNHNS and CDR2 SASEGT. CDR3 length: 12 amino acids. V lost 7 bases and J 5 bases, leaving 11 bases between the germline ends. This chain's CDR3 is CASIYSTTEAFF. The CDR3 region has the DNA TGTGCCAGCATATATAGCACGACTGAAGCTTTCTTT.

This clonotype has more than one count but fewer than ten. The chain is built from TRBV4-2 and TRBJ2-4; D tentatively reads TRBD1 or TRBD2 (6 bases each). The CDR3 runs 16 residues. The ends were cut back, 4 bases at V and 7 bases at J, with 20 bases in the middle. Germline values: CDR1 LGHNA, CDR2 YNFKEQ. The CDR3 here is CASSLRRGVGWNIQYF. DNA for the CDR3: TGTGCCAGCAGCCTGCGAAGGGGGGTGGGTTGGAACATTCAGTACTTC.

V is TRBV7-2 and J is TRBJ2-3, with 9 bases fitting TRBD2. CDR1 SGHTA and CDR2 FQGNSA come from the germline V gene. CDR3 size: 18 residues. The ends lost 2 bases at V and 6 bases at J; junction bases unmatched: 15. The CDR3 DNA follows: TGTGCCAGCAGCTTACAAGTCGGCGGGGGGGCCGGGTTCGATACGCAGTATTTT. It translates to CASSLQVGGGAGFDTQYF.

This clonotype was found many times. The CDR3 is CASSSTWGETQYF. The CDR3 DNA reads as TGTGCCAGCAGCTCAACATGGGGAGAGACCCAGTACTTC. The V and J genes are TRBV7-2 and TRBJ2-5; D is unclear. The V and J ends lost 4 bases and 4 bases respectively, with 10 bases between them. Germline assignment: CDR1 SGHTA and CDR2 FQGNSA. The CDR3 runs 13 residues.